Shown below are 7 T cell receptor beta chains from a single sample sequenced in a study of blood T cell repertoires in COVID-19. Repertoires were generated with immunoSEQ multiplex PCR, while TCRdb's copy carries only in-frame clones and drops some. The table shows around 250,000 clones, with about 82% occurring only once. Sequenced material: PBMCs or T cells enriched from blood (not recorded which). Receptors originate from a woman between 45 and 60 years old with acute COVID-19.

The chain employs TRBV11-3 and TRBJ2-5; D is perhaps TRBD2 (6 bases). The CDR3 has 17 amino acids. Trimming cost V 3 bases and J 2 bases, with 19 bases left between them. The germline V gene encodes CDR1 SGHNT and CDR2 YENEEA. The CDR3 bases are TGTGCCAGCAGCTTCTCCCGAGGGCGGGGTATGCAAGAGACCCAGTACTTC. Residues: CASSFSRGRGMQETQYF.

The CDR3 DNA is TGTGCCAGCAGCAGGGGGGACAGGGTGGACACTGAAGCTTTCTTT. This sequence encodes CASSRGDRVDTEAFF. The rearrangement links TRBV5-8 to TRBJ1-1; 9 bases are shared with TRBD1. Germline V gene data show CDR1 as SGHTS and CDR2 as YDEGEE. V dropped 4 bases and J dropped 3; count of bases not matched to a gene: 7. This CDR3 comprises 15 residues. Variable domain in full (rest from reference TRBV5-8 and TRBJ1-1): EAGVTQSPTHLIKTRGQQATLRCSPISGHTSVYWYQQALGLGLQFLLWYDEGEERNRGNFPPRFSGRQFPNYSSELNVNALELEDSALYLCASSRGDRVDTEAFFGQGTRLTVV.

The chain uses TRBV5-1 and TRBJ2-1, with 7 positions matching TRBD2. The germline gives CDR1 SGHRS, CDR2 YFSETQ. The V gene end was trimmed by 0 bases and the J gene end by 5 bases; junction bases not matched to a gene: 8. This CDR3 is built from 16 residues. The CDR3, as DNA: TGCGCCAGCAGCTTGGGACTCGGGGGGATCAACAATGAGCAGTTCTTC. Its protein product is CASSLGLGGINNEQFF.

V usage is TRBV19 and J usage is TRBJ2-3, with TRBD1 matching over 9 bases. J was trimmed by 1 base and V by 6 bases; bases with no gene match: 5. Germline V gene sequence: CDR1 LNHDA, CDR2 SQIVND (reference sequence). The CDR3 totals 15 residues. CDR3 nucleotide sequence: TGTGCCAGTAGAAGCCGGACAGGGGGCACAGATACGCAGTATTTT. This gives the protein CASRSRTGGTDTQYF.

The genes are TRBV10-3 and TRBJ1-3; 8 bases are shared with TRBD1. Germline V CDR1 and CDR2: ENHRY, SYGVKD. The CDR3 spans 15 residues. V shed 3 bases and J 2 bases; nucleotides not matched to a gene: 3. Here the CDR3 DNA reads TGTGCCATCAGTGATCAGGGGGCGACTGGAAACACCATATATTTT. Translating gives CAISDQGATGNTIYF.

The chain joins TRBV30 to TRBJ1-5, with unresolved D. The germline gives CDR1 GTSNPN, CDR2 SVGIG (reference sequence). The CDR3 runs 14 residues. V dropped 2 bases and J dropped 6 bases, with 14 bases sitting between them. The CDR3 DNA sequence: TGTGCCTGGAGTCCGAACTCCCCAGGTCAGCCCCAGCATTTT. The encoded protein is CAWSPNSPGQPQHF.

The rearrangement joins TRBV5-8 to TRBJ2-1; unclear D gene. Trimming shortened V by 4 bases and J by 10 bases, and 12 bases separated the two germline ends. Germline CDR1 reads SGHTS; CDR2 reads YDEGEE. The CDR3 has 12 amino acids. The CDR3 DNA sequence: TGTGCCAGCAGCCCCCGTCTTAAAGAGCAGTTCTTC. Amino acid sequence: CASSPRLKEQFF.